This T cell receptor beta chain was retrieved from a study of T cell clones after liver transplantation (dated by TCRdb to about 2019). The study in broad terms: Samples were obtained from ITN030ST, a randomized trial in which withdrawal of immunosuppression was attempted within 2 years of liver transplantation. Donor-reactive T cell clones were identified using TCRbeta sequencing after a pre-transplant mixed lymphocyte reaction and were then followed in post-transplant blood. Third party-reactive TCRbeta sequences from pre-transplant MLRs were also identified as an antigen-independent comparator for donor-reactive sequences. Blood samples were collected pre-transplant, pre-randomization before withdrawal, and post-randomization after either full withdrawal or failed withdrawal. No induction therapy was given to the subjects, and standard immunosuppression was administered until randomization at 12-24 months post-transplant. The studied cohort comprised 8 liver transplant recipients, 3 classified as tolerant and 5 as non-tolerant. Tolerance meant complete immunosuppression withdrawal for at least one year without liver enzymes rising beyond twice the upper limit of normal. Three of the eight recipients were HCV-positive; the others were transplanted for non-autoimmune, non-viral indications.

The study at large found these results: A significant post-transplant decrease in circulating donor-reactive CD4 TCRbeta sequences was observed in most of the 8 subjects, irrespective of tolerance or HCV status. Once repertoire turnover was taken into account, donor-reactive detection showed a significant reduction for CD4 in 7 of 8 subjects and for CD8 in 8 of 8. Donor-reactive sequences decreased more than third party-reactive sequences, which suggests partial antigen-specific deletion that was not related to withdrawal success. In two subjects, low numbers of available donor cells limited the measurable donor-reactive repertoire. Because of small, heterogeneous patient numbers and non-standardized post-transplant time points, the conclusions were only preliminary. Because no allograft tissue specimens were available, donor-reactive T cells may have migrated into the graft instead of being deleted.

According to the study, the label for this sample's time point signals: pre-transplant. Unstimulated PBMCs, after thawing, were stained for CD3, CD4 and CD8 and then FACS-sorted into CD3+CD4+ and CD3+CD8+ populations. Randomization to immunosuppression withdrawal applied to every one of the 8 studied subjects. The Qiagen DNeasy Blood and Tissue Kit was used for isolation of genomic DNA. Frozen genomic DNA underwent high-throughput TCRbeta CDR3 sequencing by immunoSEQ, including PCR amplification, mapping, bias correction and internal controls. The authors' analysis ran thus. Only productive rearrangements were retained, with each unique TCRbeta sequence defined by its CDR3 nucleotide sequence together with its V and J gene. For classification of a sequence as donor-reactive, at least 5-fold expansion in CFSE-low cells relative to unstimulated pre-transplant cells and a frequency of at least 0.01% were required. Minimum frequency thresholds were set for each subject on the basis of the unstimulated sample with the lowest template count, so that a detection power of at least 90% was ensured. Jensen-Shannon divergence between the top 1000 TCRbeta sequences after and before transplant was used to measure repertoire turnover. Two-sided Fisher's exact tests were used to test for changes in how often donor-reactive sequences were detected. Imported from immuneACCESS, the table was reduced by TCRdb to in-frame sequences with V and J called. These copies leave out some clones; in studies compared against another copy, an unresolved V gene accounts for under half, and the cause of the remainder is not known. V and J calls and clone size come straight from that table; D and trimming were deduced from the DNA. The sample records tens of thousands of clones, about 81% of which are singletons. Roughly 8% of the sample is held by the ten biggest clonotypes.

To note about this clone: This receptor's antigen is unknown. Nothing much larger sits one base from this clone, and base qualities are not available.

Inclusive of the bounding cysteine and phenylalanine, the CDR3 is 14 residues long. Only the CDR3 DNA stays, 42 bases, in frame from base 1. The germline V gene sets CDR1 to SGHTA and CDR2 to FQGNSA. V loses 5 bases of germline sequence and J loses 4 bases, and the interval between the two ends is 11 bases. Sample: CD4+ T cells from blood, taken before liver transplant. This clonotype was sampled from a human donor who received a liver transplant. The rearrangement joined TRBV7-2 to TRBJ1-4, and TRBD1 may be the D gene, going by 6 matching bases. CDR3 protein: CASSQGGGNEKLFF. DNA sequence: TGTGCCAGCAGCCAAGGAGGGGGTAATGAAAAACTGTTTTTT. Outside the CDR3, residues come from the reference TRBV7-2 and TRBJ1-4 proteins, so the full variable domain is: GAGVSQSPSNKVTEKGKDVELRCDPISGHTALYWYRQSLGQGLEFLIYFQGNSAPDKSGLPSDRFSAERTGGSVSTLTIQRTQQEDSAVYLCASSQGGGNEKLFFGSGTQLSVL.